One and the same sample provided the 27 T cell receptor beta chains below, sequenced in a study of cytotoxic CD8 clonotypes in ibrutinib-treated CLL. Measured with immunoSEQ multiplex PCR; TCRdb has only the in-frame clones, and not every one. The table records about 300,000 clones, 65% to 85% of them present only once. The sequencing used PBMCs, collected at disease progression, from a patient treated with ibrutinib. The receptors here all came from a human donor with chronic lymphocytic leukemia.

The chain joins TRBV5-6 to TRBJ2-6; D remains unclear. The germline gives CDR1 SGHDT, CDR2 YYEEEE. Between the trimmed V and J ends, which lost 0 bases and 0 bases, there was a span of 4 bases. The CDR3 runs to 15 residues. The CDR3 sequence: CASSLVRSGANVLTF. The CDR3 region has the DNA TGTGCCAGCAGCTTGGTCCGCTCTGGGGCCAACGTCCTGACTTTC. Variable domain in full (rest from reference TRBV5-6 and TRBJ2-6): DAGVTQSPTHLIKTRGQQVTLRCSPKSGHDTVSWYQQALGQGPQFIFQYYEEEERQRGNFPDRFSGHQFPNYSSELNVNALLLGDSALYLCASSLVRSGANVLTFGAGSRLTVL.

In regard to this clone: The identical CDR3 is also encoded by other nucleotide sequences in the sample. The chain joins TRBV27 to TRBJ2-7, with D unresolved. CDR3 length: 13 residues. V dropped 5 bases and J dropped 0 bases, with 8 bases sitting between them. The germline V gene has CDR1 MNHEY and CDR2 SMNVEV (reference sequence). The CDR3 bases are TGTGCCAGCAGTCCACAAAGCTCCTACGAGCAGTACTTC. Translation gives CASSPQSSYEQYF.

The chain joins TRBV21-1 to TRBJ1-1. TRBV21-1 counts as a pseudogene. This CDR3 is 15 amino acids long. This CDR3 reads CASSKRPGSCTEAFF. CDR3 bases: TGTGCCAGCAGCAAAAGGCCCGGAAGTTGCACTGAAGCTTTCTTT.

This rearrangement joins TRBV15 to TRBJ2-7; D unresolved. CDR3 size: 15 residues. CDR1 and CDR2 from the germline V gene are LNHNV and YYDKDF (reference sequence). V gave up 4 bases and J gave up 0 bases, with 13 bases separating them. The CDR3 sequence is CATSNVLRSSYEQYF. In nucleotides, the CDR3 is TGTGCCACCAGCAACGTACTCAGGAGCTCCTACGAGCAGTACTTC. Supplemented by reference TRBV15 and TRBJ2-7, the full variable domain reads DAMVIQNPRYQVTQFGKPVTLSCSQTLNHNVMYWYQQKSSQAPKLLFHYYDKDFNNEADTPDNFQSRRPNTSFCFLDIRSPGLGDTAMYLCATSNVLRSSYEQYFGPGTRLTVT.

The chain is built from TRBV10-3 and TRBJ2-1; tentative D call: TRBD2 (6 bases). In germline, CDR1 is ENHRY, CDR2 SYGVKD. This CDR3 is built from 14 residues. V lost 2 bases to trimming and J lost 6 bases, with 11 bases between them. CDR3 sequence: CAISEPGDFNEQFF. In nucleotides, the CDR3 is TGTGCCATCAGTGAGCCGGGGGACTTCAATGAGCAGTTCTTC.

In the case of this clone: Other nucleotide sequences in the sample specify the same CDR3. This chain links TRBV6-5 with TRBJ1-2, with D uncertain. The CDR3 runs to 12 residues. The germline V gene has CDR1 MNHEY and CDR2 SVGAGI. Trimming took 0 bases from V and 4 from J, leaving 3 bases between them. This CDR3 is CASSYSGYGYTF. DNA of the CDR3: TGTGCCAGCAGTTACTCTGGCTATGGCTACACCTTC.

This rearrangement joins TRBV5-1 to TRBJ1-1; D is perhaps TRBD1 (5 bases). This CDR3 is built from 17 residues. The V end was cut by 4 bases, the J end by 5 bases, with 24 bases between. Germline V gene lookup returns CDR1 SGHRS and CDR2 YFSETQ. In nucleotides, the CDR3 is TGCGCCAGCAGCGCTCCCGGACGGCTCGTGAAGGGGACTGAAGCTTTCTTT. Amino acids: CASSAPGRLVKGTEAFF.

The chain links TRBV7-6 to TRBJ1-2; perhaps TRBD1 as D (6 bases). The length of the CDR3 is 17 residues. CDR1 is SGHVS and CDR2 is FNYEAQ in the germline V gene. V was clipped by 0 bases and J by 1 base, with 15 bases between them. The CDR3 sequence: CASSLAAGGGRNYGYTF. Here the CDR3 DNA reads TGTGCCAGCAGCTTAGCGGCCGGGGGGGGCCGTAACTATGGCTACACCTTC.

The J gene is TRBJ2-1, the V gene TRBV28; 9 positions match TRBD2. Looked up from germline, CDR1 is MDHEN and CDR2 is SYDVKM. Trimming removed 6 bases from V and 5 bases from J; junction bases left unmatched: 8. This CDR3 spans 15 amino acids. The CDR3 DNA sequence: TGTGCCAGCAGCACAAGCGGGAGGAGGGACAATGAGCAGTTCTTC. Its translation: CASSTSGRRDNEQFF.

A few counts support this clone. V and J are TRBV11-2 and TRBJ1-3, with D uncertain. The CDR3 is 13 amino acids. CDR1 is SGHAT, CDR2 FQNNGV, per germline. Trimming left V 1 base short and J 4 bases short, with 5 bases between. Written as DNA, the CDR3 is TGTGCCAGCAGCTTAGTGGTGGGAAACACCATATATTTT. Translating gives CASSLVVGNTIYF. The variable domain in full, completed from reference TRBV11-2 and TRBJ1-3, reads EAGVAQSPRYKIIEKRQSVAFWCNPISGHATLYWYQQILGQGPKLLIQFQNNGVVDDSQLPKDRFSAERLKGVDSTLKIQPAKLEDSAVYLCASSLVVGNTIYFGEGSWLTVV.

CDR3 region: CASRTTGTGEQYF. CDR3 nucleotide sequence: TGTGCCAGCAGAACGACAGGGACGGGGGAGCAGTACTTC. The chain joins TRBV28 to TRBJ2-7, with 7 nucleotides matching TRBD1. The germline gives CDR1 MDHEN, CDR2 SYDVKM. The junction had 9 bases not matched to a gene; V was cut back by 6 bases and J by 7 bases. This CDR3 spans 13 amino acids.

The chain has TRBV25-1 and TRBJ2-7, with D perhaps TRBD2 (6 bases). Trimming cost V 0 bases and J 5 bases, with 14 bases left between them. This CDR3 is 15 amino acids long. CDR1 MGHDK and CDR2 SYGVNS come from the germline V gene. CDR3 sequence reads: CASSEYLGLWNEQYF. CDR3 bases: TGTGCCAGCAGTGAATACTTGGGACTCTGGAACGAGCAGTACTTC.

The chain joins TRBV10-3 to TRBJ2-1, with D maybe TRBD1 (7 bases). Trimming shortened V by 2 bases and J by 4 bases, and 12 bases separated the two germline ends. This CDR3 spans 15 amino acids. Germline V lookup: CDR1 ENHRY, CDR2 SYGVKD. The CDR3 nucleotides read TGTGCCATCAGTGAGGGAGGGGGCGCGTACAATGAGCAGTTCTTC. Its protein is CAISEGGGAYNEQFF.

CDR3 loop: CASSWGTMERTNTEAFF. CDR3 nucleotide sequence: TGCGCCAGCAGCTGGGGGACGATGGAGCGTACGAACACTGAAGCTTTCTTT. The chain is built from TRBV5-1 and TRBJ1-1; perhaps TRBD1 as D (5 bases). The CDR3 is 17 amino acids. V was pared by 3 bases and J by 1 base, with 19 bases between. Germline V gives CDR1 SGHRS, CDR2 YFSETQ. The full variable domain, completed using reference TRBV5-1 and TRBJ1-1, is KAGVTQTPRYLIKTRGQQVTLSCSPISGHRSVSWYQQTPGQGLQFLFEYFSETQRNKGNFPGRFSGRQFSNSRSEMNVSTLELGDSALYLCASSWGTMERTNTEAFFGQGTRLTVV.

This clone appeared a few times. The V and J genes are TRBV2 and TRBJ1-5, with a weak D call TRBD1 (5 bases). Per the germline V gene, CDR1 is SNHLY and CDR2 is FYNNEI. V dropped 6 bases and J dropped 0 bases, with 9 bases sitting between them. This CDR3 has 14 amino acids. The CDR3 spells CASRAGLSNQPQHF. CDR3 sequence (DNA): TGTGCCAGCAGGGCGGGACTTAGCAATCAGCCCCAGCATTTT.

This rearrangement joins TRBV7-2 to TRBJ2-5; D gene ambiguous. The CDR3 runs 15 residues. Trimming left V 0 bases short and J 2 bases short, with 10 bases between. Germline V gene data show CDR1 as SGHTA and CDR2 as FQGNSA. The CDR3 DNA reads TGTGCCAGCAGCTTAGCTTTCGGAATTCAAGAGACCCAGTACTTC. This encodes CASSLAFGIQETQYF.

J is TRBJ2-5 and V is TRBV4-3; TRBD2 is a possible D gene (7 bases). Trimming shortened V by 0 bases and J by 11 bases, and 13 bases separated the two germline ends. Per the germline V gene, CDR1 is LGHNA and CDR2 is YSLEER. The CDR3 is 13 amino acids. CDR3 amino acids: CASSQDPRGAQYF. The CDR3 DNA reads TGCGCCAGCAGCCAAGATCCCCGGGGGGCTCAGTACTTC.

This clone was counted a few times. The chain recombines TRBV19 with TRBJ1-6; D ambiguous. Trimming stripped 7 bases from V and 3 bases from J, with 13 bases between. The germline V gene has CDR1 LNHDA and CDR2 SQIVND (reference sequence). The CDR3 consists of 15 residues. The CDR3: CASTPAGNYNSPLHF. The CDR3 DNA sequence: TGTGCCAGTACTCCCGCCGGGAACTATAATTCACCCCTCCACTTT.

The chain joins TRBV6-1 to TRBJ1-5; D is uncertain. This CDR3 has 13 residues. The germline V gene encodes CDR1 MNHNS and CDR2 SASEGT. V lost 6 bases to trimming and J lost 2 bases, with 8 bases between them. The CDR3 DNA follows: TGTGCCAGCAGGGTAGTTGGCAATCAGCCCCAGCATTTT. This encodes CASRVVGNQPQHF.

The rearrangement uses TRBV4-1 and TRBJ1-2, with 8 bases lining up with TRBD1. CDR1 is MGHRA, CDR2 YSYEKL, per germline. J was trimmed by 6 bases and V by 0 bases; bases with no gene match: 9. The CDR3 has 16 residues. CDR3 nucleotides: TGCGCCAGCAGCCAAGATCAGGGGGCGAGGAAAAATGGCTACACCTTC. Translated: CASSQDQGARKNGYTF.

This chain connects TRBV9 to TRBJ1-5; 7 bases agree with TRBD1. V dropped 3 bases and J dropped 6; count of bases not matched to a gene: 9. In germline, CDR1 is SGDLS, CDR2 YYNGEE. This CDR3 comprises 15 residues. CDR3 sequence: CASSATTGAGQPQHF. The CDR3, as DNA: TGTGCCAGCAGCGCTACCACAGGGGCAGGTCAGCCCCAGCATTTT.

The V call is TRBV7-6, the J call TRBJ2-7, with 8 bases aligning to TRBD1. V shed 4 bases, J shed 3 bases, and the junction held 2 bases outside the gene matches. The CDR3 has 13 residues. Germline assignment: CDR1 SGHVS and CDR2 FNYEAQ. This chain's CDR3 is CASSWGTGYEQYF. The CDR3 bases are TGTGCCAGCAGCTGGGGGACAGGCTACGAGCAGTACTTC.

This chain connects TRBV2 to TRBJ1-2; perhaps TRBD1 as D (5 bases). The CDR3 loop spans 13 amino acids. The V end lost 6 bases, the J end lost 4 bases, and 12 bases lay between the germline ends. In germline, CDR1 is SNHLY, CDR2 FYNNEI. Here the CDR3 reads CASRVVGVYGYTF. In DNA form, the CDR3 reads TGTGCCAGCAGGGTAGTAGGGGTCTATGGCTACACCTTC.

The chain recombines TRBV6-5 with TRBJ2-7; TRBD1 or TRBD2 may be the D gene (7 bases each). This CDR3 is 13 amino acids long. Looked up from germline, CDR1 is MNHEY and CDR2 is SVGAGI. The V and J ends lost 8 bases and 5 bases respectively, with 16 bases between them. The CDR3 reads CASARGGGHEQYF. DNA of the CDR3: TGTGCCAGCGCCAGGGGGGGAGGCCACGAGCAGTACTTC.

In this sample, this clone turned up a few times. The CDR3 here is CASSYTRGLTEAFF. DNA for the CDR3: TGTGCCAGCAGTTATACCAGGGGACTAACTGAAGCTTTCTTT. The chain recombines TRBV6-5 with TRBJ1-1; D is perhaps TRBD1 (6 bases). V shed 3 bases and J shed 5 bases, with 13 bases lying between them. This CDR3 comprises 14 residues. Germline CDR1 MNHEY, CDR2 SVGAGI.

Only a few counts were recorded for this clone. The J gene is TRBJ1-5, the V gene TRBV5-6; no firm D call. The CDR3 contains 13 residues. Germline loops: CDR1 SGHDT, CDR2 YYEEEE. The ends were cut back, 1 base at V and 6 bases at J, with 8 bases in the middle. The CDR3 DNA sequence: TGTGCCAGCAGCTTGTGGGGTGGTCAGCCCCAGCATTTT. This encodes CASSLWGGQPQHF.

V usage is TRBV15 and J usage is TRBJ2-5; 10 bases line up with TRBD1. Losses at the gene ends were 5 bases for V and 2 bases for J; bases not matched to a gene: 5. Germline V gene sequence: CDR1 LNHNV, CDR2 YYDKDF (reference sequence). This CDR3 has 15 amino acids. The CDR3 nucleotides read TGTGCCACCAGCGGACAGGGGGTCGCACAAGAGACCCAGTACTTC. This gives the protein CATSGQGVAQETQYF.